This TCR beta chain was obtained from a study of fetal regulatory T cell absence and autoimmunity. Study-level points and caveats: In IPEX, the enrichment was taken to support antigen-driven autoimmunity before birth. Compared with cord blood, pancreas showed oligoclonal TCR enrichment, some clones over 95-fold.

Produced via immunoSEQ multiplex PCR; TCRdb's table is partial and in-frame only. The repertoire includes around 100,000 clones, 72% of them detected once, and 2% sits in the top ten. Notes on this clone: Its antigen is unknown.

The trim removed 10 bases at V and 0 bases at J, leaving 4 bases unmatched. Germline CDR1 reads ENHRY; CDR2 reads SYGVKD. This CDR3 has 15 amino acids. The TCR originated in a male donor with IPEX syndrome. The material sequenced was pancreas tissue. The chain recombines TRBV10-3 with TRBJ2-3; 13 bases are a match to TRBD2. The CDR3 DNA follows: TGTGCCACCGGACTAGCGGGGGCCAGCACAGATACGCAGTATTTT. Protein product: CATGLAGASTDTQYF.